A selection of T cell receptor beta chains follows, all from one sample in a study of T cell responses to AZD1222 COVID-19 vaccine. Produced via immunoSEQ multiplex PCR; TCRdb's table is partial and in-frame only. The sample lists roughly 92,000 clones, approximately 91% occurring once. Sequencing was performed on peripheral blood, taken 28 days after the second AZD1222 dose. The receptors derive from an adult who received the AZD1222 COVID-19 vaccine. Both conserved end residues are part of each CDR3. Fields, in order: V gene, J gene, D gene, clone size, CDR3 DNA, CDR3 protein. A D gene is named only where the DNA matches it firmly. Clone size is shown for a subset of rows, as once, few, many or a class of expanded clone.

v_gene: TRBV10-1
j_gene: TRBJ1-1
d_gene: -
abundance: -
CDR3nt: TGCGCCAGCTGCGGACAGCAAATCTTGAACACTGAAGCTTTCTTT
CDR3aa: CASCGQQILNTEAFF

v_gene: TRBV3-1/TRBV3-2
j_gene: TRBJ2-1
d_gene: TRBD1
abundance: -
CDR3nt: TGTGCCAGCAGCCAAGTGGACAGGGGGCCCTACAATGAGCAGTTCTTC
CDR3aa: CASSQVDRGPYNEQFF

v_gene: TRBV6-1
j_gene: TRBJ1-2
d_gene: -
abundance: few
CDR3nt: TGTGCCAGCAGTGAAGCTCTATGGCAGGGGACCTCTTTCTACACCTTC
CDR3aa: CASSEALWQGTSFYTF

v_gene: TRBV18
j_gene: TRBJ1-1
d_gene: -
abundance: -
CDR3nt: TGTGCCAGCTCACCGGGGGGCGCGAACACTGAAGCTTTCTTT
CDR3aa: CASSPGGANTEAFF

v_gene: TRBV25-1
j_gene: TRBJ1-1
d_gene: -
abundance: -
CDR3nt: TGTGCCAGCAGTAGGGCAGGGCTCACTGAAGCTTTCTTT
CDR3aa: CASSRAGLTEAFF

v_gene: TRBV9
j_gene: TRBJ1-4
d_gene: -
abundance: once
CDR3nt: TGTGCCAGCAGCGAGGGACGGAGTAATGAAAAACTGTTTTTT
CDR3aa: CASSEGRSNEKLFF

v_gene: TRBV15
j_gene: TRBJ1-2
d_gene: TRBD1
abundance: -
CDR3nt: TGTGCCACCAGCGGACAGGGAAGGAGGGATGGCTACACCTTC
CDR3aa: CATSGQGRRDGYTF

v_gene: TRBV5-1
j_gene: TRBJ1-6
d_gene: -
abundance: -
CDR3nt: TGCGCCAGCAGCCCAGACCCGGGACGGACTAATTCACCCCTCCACTTT
CDR3aa: CASSPDPGRTNSPLHF

v_gene: TRBV6-5
j_gene: TRBJ1-4
d_gene: -
abundance: -
CDR3nt: TGTGCCAGCAGCGGACAAAGGGGTGAAAAACTGTTTTTT
CDR3aa: CASSGQRGEKLFF

v_gene: TRBV9
j_gene: TRBJ1-1
d_gene: -
abundance: -
CDR3nt: TGTGCCAGCAGCGAGGCGCCGAACACTGAAGCTTTCTTT
CDR3aa: CASSEAPNTEAFF

v_gene: TRBV18
j_gene: TRBJ2-1
d_gene: -
abundance: -
CDR3nt: TGTGCCAGCTCACAGGATCAAACATCCTACAATGAGCAGTTCTTC
CDR3aa: CASSQDQTSYNEQFF

v_gene: TRBV29-1
j_gene: TRBJ2-7
d_gene: -
abundance: -
CDR3nt: TGCAGCTCACGGGACAACTCCTACGAGCAGTACTTC
CDR3aa: CSSRDNSYEQYF

v_gene: TRBV6-5
j_gene: TRBJ1-2
d_gene: -
abundance: once
CDR3nt: TGTGCCACGGGGGATTATGGCTACACCTTC
CDR3aa: CATGDYGYTF

v_gene: TRBV7-7
j_gene: TRBJ2-1
d_gene: TRBD2
abundance: -
CDR3nt: TGTGCCAGCAGCCCGCGACTAGCGGGGGCAAATGAGCAGTTCTTC
CDR3aa: CASSPRLAGANEQFF

v_gene: TRBV18
j_gene: TRBJ2-7
d_gene: TRBD2
abundance: once
CDR3nt: TGTGCCAGCTCACCCCGCCGGGGAGGGACTAGCTCCTACGAGCAGTACTTC
CDR3aa: CASSPRRGGTSSYEQYF

v_gene: TRBV3-1/TRBV3-2
j_gene: TRBJ1-2
d_gene: TRBD1
abundance: -
CDR3nt: TGTGCCAGCAGCTCTACATACAGGGGAGGCGACTATGGCTACACCTTC
CDR3aa: CASSSTYRGGDYGYTF

v_gene: TRBV5-1
j_gene: TRBJ2-6
d_gene: -
abundance: once
CDR3nt: TGCGCCAGCAGCCATGGGGGGGCCAACGTCCTGACTTTC
CDR3aa: CASSHGGANVLTF

v_gene: TRBV3-1/TRBV3-2
j_gene: TRBJ2-2
d_gene: -
abundance: -
CDR3nt: TGTGCCAGCAGCCTCACTAGTTCCGCAGTTGTCGGGGAGCTGTTTTTT
CDR3aa: CASSLTSSAVVGELFF

v_gene: TRBV5-5
j_gene: TRBJ2-1
d_gene: TRBD2
abundance: -
CDR3nt: TGTGCCAGCAGCTTTGGGGCGGGGGGCTATGAGCAGTTCTTC
CDR3aa: CASSFGAGGYEQFF

v_gene: TRBV12-3/TRBV12-4
j_gene: TRBJ1-5
d_gene: -
abundance: -
CDR3nt: TGTGCCAGCAGTTTGGGTCAGCCCCAGCATTTT
CDR3aa: CASSLGQPQHF

v_gene: TRBV5-1
j_gene: TRBJ2-2
d_gene: TRBD1
abundance: -
CDR3nt: TGCGCCAGCAGCTTGGGGGACAGGGCCGGGACCGGGGAGCTGTTTTTT
CDR3aa: CASSLGDRAGTGELFF

v_gene: TRBV2
j_gene: TRBJ2-7
d_gene: -
abundance: few
CDR3nt: TGTGCCAGCAGTCCCCCGGGAGCCTACGAGCAGTACTTC
CDR3aa: CASSPPGAYEQYF

v_gene: TRBV12-3/TRBV12-4
j_gene: TRBJ1-1
d_gene: -
abundance: -
CDR3nt: TGTGCCAGCCGCGGGGGGCTCACTGAAGCTTTCTTT
CDR3aa: CASRGGLTEAFF

v_gene: TRBV2
j_gene: TRBJ1-2
d_gene: -
abundance: -
CDR3nt: TGTGCCAGCGTGTTCGAGGGCGCGAACTATGGCTACACCTTC
CDR3aa: CASVFEGANYGYTF

v_gene: TRBV7-8
j_gene: TRBJ2-1
d_gene: TRBD2
abundance: -
CDR3nt: TGTGCCAGCAGCTTAGGGGCCTCGCTTCCGGGGGGTTCGTTCTTC
CDR3aa: CASSLGASLPGGSFF

v_gene: TRBV19
j_gene: TRBJ1-1
d_gene: -
abundance: -
CDR3nt: TGTGCCAGTAGTCAAAGGGACCCGGGGCACACTGAAGCTTTCTTT
CDR3aa: CASSQRDPGHTEAFF

v_gene: TRBV6-1
j_gene: TRBJ2-5
d_gene: -
abundance: -
CDR3nt: TGTGCCAGCAGTGAATCGGGACTCGGGACCCAGTACTTC
CDR3aa: CASSESGLGTQYF

v_gene: TRBV9
j_gene: TRBJ1-1
d_gene: -
abundance: -
CDR3nt: TGTGCCAGCAGCGGCGAGGACAGCTTGAACACTGAAGCTTTCTTT
CDR3aa: CASSGEDSLNTEAFF

v_gene: TRBV5-5
j_gene: TRBJ2-7
d_gene: TRBD1
abundance: once
CDR3nt: TGTGCCAGCAGCACAGGACAGGGGATAACCTACGAGCAGTACTTC
CDR3aa: CASSTGQGITYEQYF

v_gene: TRBV24-1
j_gene: TRBJ2-7
d_gene: -
abundance: -
CDR3nt: TGTGCCACCAGCCGGGACAACTCCTACGAGCAGTACTTC
CDR3aa: CATSRDNSYEQYF

v_gene: TRBV6-5
j_gene: TRBJ1-3
d_gene: -
abundance: -
CDR3nt: TGTGCCAGCAGTTACCGGGGGCGGTCTGGAAACACCATATATTTT
CDR3aa: CASSYRGRSGNTIYF

v_gene: TRBV5-1
j_gene: TRBJ2-3
d_gene: -
abundance: few
CDR3nt: TGCGCCAGCAGCTTGGAGGGCGTAACTAGCACAGATACGCAGTATTTT
CDR3aa: CASSLEGVTSTDTQYF

v_gene: TRBV2
j_gene: TRBJ1-1
d_gene: -
abundance: -
CDR3nt: TGTGCCAGCAGTCGGACAGAGACAGTCGAAGCTTTCTTT
CDR3aa: CASSRTETVEAFF

v_gene: TRBV7-9
j_gene: TRBJ1-4
d_gene: -
abundance: once
CDR3nt: TGTGCCAGCAGCTTAAACCGGGGGACTAATGAAAAACTGTTTTTT
CDR3aa: CASSLNRGTNEKLFF

v_gene: TRBV7-8
j_gene: TRBJ2-7
d_gene: TRBD2
abundance: -
CDR3nt: TGTGCCAGCAGCTTAGTTGGCGGGGGGGACTACGAGCAGTACTTC
CDR3aa: CASSLVGGGDYEQYF

v_gene: TRBV4-1
j_gene: TRBJ1-4
d_gene: -
abundance: once
CDR3nt: TGCGCCAGCAGCCAAGATGCCGTGGCGACTAATGAAAAACTGTTTTTT
CDR3aa: CASSQDAVATNEKLFF

v_gene: TRBV5-4
j_gene: TRBJ2-2
d_gene: TRBD2
abundance: -
CDR3nt: TGTGCCAGCAGCCCCCAGAGTGGCCTAGCGGGGACCGGGGAGCTGTTTTTT
CDR3aa: CASSPQSGLAGTGELFF

v_gene: TRBV7-8
j_gene: TRBJ1-5
d_gene: -
abundance: -
CDR3nt: TGTGCCAGCAGCCGAATCAGGAATCAGCCCCAGCATTTT
CDR3aa: CASSRIRNQPQHF

v_gene: TRBV11-2
j_gene: TRBJ2-7
d_gene: -
abundance: -
CDR3nt: TGTGCCAGCAGCTCAGCCCGGGACGGCTACGAGCAGTACTTC
CDR3aa: CASSSARDGYEQYF

v_gene: TRBV5-1
j_gene: TRBJ2-2
d_gene: -
abundance: -
CDR3nt: TGCGCCAGCAGCTTGGTCCCGGGGCCGGGCACCGGGGAGCTGTTTTTT
CDR3aa: CASSLVPGPGTGELFF

v_gene: TRBV6-5
j_gene: TRBJ1-1
d_gene: TRBD1
abundance: -
CDR3nt: TGTGCCAGCAGTACGACAGGGATCATGAACACTGAAGCTTTCTTT
CDR3aa: CASSTTGIMNTEAFF

v_gene: TRBV5-1
j_gene: TRBJ1-1
d_gene: -
abundance: -
CDR3nt: TGCGCCAGCAGCTATGGACAGTACACTGAAGCTTTCTTT
CDR3aa: CASSYGQYTEAFF

v_gene: TRBV5-4
j_gene: TRBJ1-3
d_gene: -
abundance: -
CDR3nt: TGTGCCAGCAGCTTGGGGGCGGCATCATACTCTGGAAACACCATATATTTT
CDR3aa: CASSLGAASYSGNTIYF

v_gene: TRBV19
j_gene: TRBJ1-4
d_gene: -
abundance: -
CDR3nt: TGTGCCAGTAGTATAGGTGCTTTTAGTGGAACAACTAATGAAAAACTGTTTTTT
CDR3aa: CASSIGAFSGTTNEKLFF

v_gene: TRBV7-6
j_gene: TRBJ1-6
d_gene: -
abundance: -
CDR3nt: TGTGCCAGCAGCTTAGAAGCCCGGGATTCACCCCTCCACTTT
CDR3aa: CASSLEARDSPLHF

v_gene: TRBV7-6
j_gene: TRBJ2-6
d_gene: -
abundance: -
CDR3nt: TGTGCCAGCAGCTTAGGAGGGGGAACTACTGGGGCCAACGTCCTGACTTTC
CDR3aa: CASSLGGGTTGANVLTF

v_gene: TRBV10-3
j_gene: TRBJ1-1
d_gene: TRBD1
abundance: -
CDR3nt: TGTGCCATCAGGCCCAGGGACAGAAATGAAGCTTTCTTT
CDR3aa: CAIRPRDRNEAFF

v_gene: TRBV10-1
j_gene: TRBJ2-1
d_gene: TRBD2
abundance: -
CDR3nt: TGCGCCAGCAGTGAGTCTAGGGGGAGCGGGGGCCTGAGTGGTGAGCAGTTCTTC
CDR3aa: CASSESRGSGGLSGEQFF

v_gene: TRBV2
j_gene: TRBJ1-6
d_gene: -
abundance: -
CDR3nt: TGTGCCAGCAGCGGGGGCGCTGCCTATAATTCACCCCTCCACTTT
CDR3aa: CASSGGAAYNSPLHF

v_gene: TRBV18
j_gene: TRBJ2-7
d_gene: -
abundance: -
CDR3nt: TGTGCCAGCTCACCCTCACAGGCAAACTTAGCCTACGAGCAGTACTTC
CDR3aa: CASSPSQANLAYEQYF